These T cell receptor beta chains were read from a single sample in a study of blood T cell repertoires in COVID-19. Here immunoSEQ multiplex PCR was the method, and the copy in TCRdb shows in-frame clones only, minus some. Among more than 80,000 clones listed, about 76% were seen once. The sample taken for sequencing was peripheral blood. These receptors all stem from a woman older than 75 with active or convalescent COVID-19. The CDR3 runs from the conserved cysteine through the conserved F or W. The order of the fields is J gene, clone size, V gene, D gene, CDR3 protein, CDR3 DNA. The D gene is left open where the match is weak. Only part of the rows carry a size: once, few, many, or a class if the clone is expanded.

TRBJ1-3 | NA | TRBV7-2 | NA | CASSPTGRNTIYF | TGTGCCAGCAGCCCCACAGGGAGAAACACCATATATTTT
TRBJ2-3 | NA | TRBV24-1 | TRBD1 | CATSDGGQGGLNTQYF | TGTGCCACCAGTGATGGGGGACAGGGGGGACTTAATACGCAGTATTTT
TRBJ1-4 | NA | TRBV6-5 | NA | CAYSQGLNPYEKLFF | TGTGCTTACTCTCAGGGGCTAAATCCGTATGAAAAACTGTTTTTT
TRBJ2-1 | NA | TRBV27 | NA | CASSLRVEGDEQFF | TGTGCCAGCAGTTTAAGGGTAGAAGGGGATGAGCAGTTCTTC
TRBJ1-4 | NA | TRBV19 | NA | CASSISPSLNEKLFF | TGTGCCAGTAGTATATCCCCGAGCCTTAATGAAAAACTGTTTTTT
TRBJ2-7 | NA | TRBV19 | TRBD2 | CASSIRGGAYEQYF | TGTGCCAGTAGTATCCGCGGGGGGGCCTACGAGCAGTACTTC
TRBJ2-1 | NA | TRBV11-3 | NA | CASSLGGGPYNEQFF | TGTGCCAGCAGCTTAGGGGGAGGACCTTACAATGAGCAGTTCTTC
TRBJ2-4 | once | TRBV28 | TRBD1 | CASSLRTGGLAKNIQYF | TGTGCCAGCAGTTTAAGGACAGGGGGCTTAGCCAAAAACATTCAGTACTTC
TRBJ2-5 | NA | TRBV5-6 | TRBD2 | CASSLAVAGEQETQYF | TGTGCCAGCAGCTTGGCGGTAGCGGGGGAACAAGAGACCCAGTACTTC
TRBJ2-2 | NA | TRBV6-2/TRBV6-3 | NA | CASSTQRTGELFF | TGTGCCAGCAGCACCCAGAGGACCGGGGAGCTGTTTTTT
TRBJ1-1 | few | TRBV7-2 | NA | CASSLSWRGTEAFF | TGTGCCAGCAGCCTAAGCTGGCGGGGGACTGAAGCTTTCTTT
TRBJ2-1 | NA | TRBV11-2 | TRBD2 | CASSLTSGIYNEQFF | TGTGCCAGCAGCTTAACTAGCGGGATATACAATGAGCAGTTCTTC
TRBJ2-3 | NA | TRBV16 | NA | CASSHDSSTDTQYF | TGTGCCAGCAGCCACGACTCGAGCACAGATACGCAGTATTTT
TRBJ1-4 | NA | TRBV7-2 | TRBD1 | CASSRGQLNEKLFF | TGTGCCAGCAGCCGGGGACAGCTTAATGAAAAACTGTTTTTT
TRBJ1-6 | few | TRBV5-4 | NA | CASSLEENSPLHF | TGTGCCAGCAGCTTGGAGGAGAATTCACCCCTCCACTTT
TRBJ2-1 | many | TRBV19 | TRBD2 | CASKPGRGGTYNEQFF | TGTGCCAGTAAGCCCGGGCGGGGGGGCACCTACAATGAGCAGTTCTTC
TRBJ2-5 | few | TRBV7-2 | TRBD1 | CASSLVGTAVQETQYF | TGTGCCAGCAGCTTAGTGGGGACAGCCGTCCAAGAGACCCAGTACTTC
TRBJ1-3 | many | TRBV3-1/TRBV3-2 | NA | CASSQDAAGNTIYF | TGTGCCAGCAGCCAAGATGCGGCTGGAAACACCATATATTTT
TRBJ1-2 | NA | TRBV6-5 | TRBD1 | CATQTGGYGYTF | TGTGCCACCCAGACAGGGGGGTATGGCTACACCTTC
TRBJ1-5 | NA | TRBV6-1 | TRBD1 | CASSEGTGGGQPQHF | TGTGCCAGCAGTGAGGGGACAGGGGGCGGACAGCCCCAGCATTTT
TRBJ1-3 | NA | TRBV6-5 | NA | CASSYSTGIGNTIYF | TGTGCCAGCAGTTACTCGACAGGCATAGGAAACACCATATATTTT
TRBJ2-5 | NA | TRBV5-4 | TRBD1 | CASSSGQGRIQETQYF | TGTGCCAGCAGCTCGGGACAGGGAAGGATCCAAGAGACCCAGTACTTC
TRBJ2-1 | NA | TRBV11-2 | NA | CASSLDMGETSKNEQFF | TGTGCCAGCAGCTTAGATATGGGCGAGACTAGTAAGAATGAGCAGTTCTTC
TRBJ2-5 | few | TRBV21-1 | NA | CASSPKPQETQYF | TGTGCCAGCAGCCCTAAGCCCCAAGAGACCCAGTACTTC
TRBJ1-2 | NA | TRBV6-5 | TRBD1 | CATVDRDYGYTF | TGTGCCACCGTGGACAGGGACTATGGCTACACCTTC
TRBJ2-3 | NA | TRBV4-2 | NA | CARSRSDATGGLNTDTQYF | TGTGCCCGCAGCCGAAGTGACGCGACGGGGGGCCTGAACACAGATACGCAGTATTTT
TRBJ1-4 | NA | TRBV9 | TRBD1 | CASSALTGKDEKLFF | TGTGCCAGCAGCGCCTTGACAGGGAAGGATGAAAAACTGTTTTTT
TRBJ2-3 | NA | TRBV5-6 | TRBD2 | CASVGTSISTDTQYF | TGTGCCAGCGTCGGGACTAGCATCAGCACAGATACGCAGTATTTT
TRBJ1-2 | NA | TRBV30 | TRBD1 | CAWRTLRGDGYTF | TGTGCCTGGAGAACACTCAGGGGGGATGGCTACACCTTC